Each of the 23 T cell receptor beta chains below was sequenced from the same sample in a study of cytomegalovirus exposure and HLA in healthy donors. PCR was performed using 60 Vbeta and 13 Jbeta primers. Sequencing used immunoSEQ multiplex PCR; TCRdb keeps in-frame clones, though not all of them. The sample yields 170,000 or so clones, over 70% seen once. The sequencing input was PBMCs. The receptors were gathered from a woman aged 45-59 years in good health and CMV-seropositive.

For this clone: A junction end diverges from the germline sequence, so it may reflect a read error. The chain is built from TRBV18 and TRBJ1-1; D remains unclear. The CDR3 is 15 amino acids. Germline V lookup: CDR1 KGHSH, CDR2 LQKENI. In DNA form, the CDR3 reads TGTGCCAGCTCACCAATTGCAGTAGCGAACAGTGAAGCTTTCTTT. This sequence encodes CASSPIAVANSEAFF.

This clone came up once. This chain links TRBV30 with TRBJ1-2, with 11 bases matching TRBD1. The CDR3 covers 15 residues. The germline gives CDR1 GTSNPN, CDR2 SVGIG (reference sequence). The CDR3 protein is CAVDWDRGAAYGYTF. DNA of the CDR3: TGTGCGGTGGACTGGGACAGGGGGGCGGCTTATGGCTACACCTTC.

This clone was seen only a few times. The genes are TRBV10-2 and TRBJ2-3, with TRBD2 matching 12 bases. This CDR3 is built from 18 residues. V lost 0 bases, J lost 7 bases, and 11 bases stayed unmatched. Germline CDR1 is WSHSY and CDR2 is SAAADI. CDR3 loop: CASSESGWTSGMPNTQYF. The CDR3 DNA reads TGCGCCAGCAGTGAGTCAGGTTGGACTAGCGGGATGCCGAATACGCAGTATTTT.

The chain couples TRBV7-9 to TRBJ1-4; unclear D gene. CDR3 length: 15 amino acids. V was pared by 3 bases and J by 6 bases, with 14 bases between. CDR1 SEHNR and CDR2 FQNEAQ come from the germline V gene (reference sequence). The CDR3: CASSFGSGKDEKLFF. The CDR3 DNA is TGTGCCAGCAGCTTCGGATCGGGGAAGGATGAAAAACTGTTTTTT.

Here the CDR3 DNA reads TGTGCCAGCAGCTTTAACTCTTTTTTTCAGCCCCAGCATTTT. Translating it yields CASSFNSFFQPQHF. The V call is TRBV5-4, the J call TRBJ1-5; no firm D call. The CDR3 sequence is 14 residues long. Germline V gene sequence: CDR1 SGHNT, CDR2 YYREEE (reference sequence). Between the trimmed V and J ends, which lost 2 bases and 6 bases, there was a span of 12 bases.

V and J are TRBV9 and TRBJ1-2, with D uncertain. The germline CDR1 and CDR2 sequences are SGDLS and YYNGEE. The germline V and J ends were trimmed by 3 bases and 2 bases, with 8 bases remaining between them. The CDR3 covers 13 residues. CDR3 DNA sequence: TGTGCCAGCAGCGGCGGTCAGAACTATGGCTACACCTTC. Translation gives CASSGGQNYGYTF.

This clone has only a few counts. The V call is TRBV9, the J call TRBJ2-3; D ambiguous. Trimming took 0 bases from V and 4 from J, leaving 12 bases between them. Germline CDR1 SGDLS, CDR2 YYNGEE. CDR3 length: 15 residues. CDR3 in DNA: TGTGCCAGCAGCGTAGTTAGTGTAGGAGCAGATACGCAGTATTTT. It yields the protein CASSVVSVGADTQYF.

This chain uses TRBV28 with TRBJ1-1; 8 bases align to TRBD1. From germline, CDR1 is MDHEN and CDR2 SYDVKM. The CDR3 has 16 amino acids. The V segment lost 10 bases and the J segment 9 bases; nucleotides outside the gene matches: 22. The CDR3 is CATRLTGGEGYWKAFF. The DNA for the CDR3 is TGTGCCACTCGTCTCACAGGGGGGGAGGGTTATTGGAAAGCTTTCTTT.

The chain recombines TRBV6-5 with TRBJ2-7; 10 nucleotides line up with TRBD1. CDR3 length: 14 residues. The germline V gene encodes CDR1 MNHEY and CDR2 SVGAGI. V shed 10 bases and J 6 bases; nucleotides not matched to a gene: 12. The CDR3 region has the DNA TGTGCCACCCGGTCGAGGCGGGACAGGGGCGAGCAGTACTTC. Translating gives CATRSRRDRGEQYF.

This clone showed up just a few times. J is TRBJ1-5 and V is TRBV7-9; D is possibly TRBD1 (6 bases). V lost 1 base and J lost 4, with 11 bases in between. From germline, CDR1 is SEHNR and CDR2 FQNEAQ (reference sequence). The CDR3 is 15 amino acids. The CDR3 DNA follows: TGTGCCAGCAGCTTAGGGGACACCGGAAATCAGCCCCAGCATTTT. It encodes CASSLGDTGNQPQHF.

The CDR3 loop reads CASSPLRDQETQYF. The CDR3 nucleotides are TGTGCCAGCTCACCACTCCGGGACCAAGAGACCCAGTACTTC. V gene TRBV18 combines with J gene TRBJ2-5; D is unresolved. There are 14 residues in the CDR3. Looked up from germline, CDR1 is KGHSH and CDR2 is LQKENI. V was clipped by 1 base and J by 0 bases, with 6 bases between them.

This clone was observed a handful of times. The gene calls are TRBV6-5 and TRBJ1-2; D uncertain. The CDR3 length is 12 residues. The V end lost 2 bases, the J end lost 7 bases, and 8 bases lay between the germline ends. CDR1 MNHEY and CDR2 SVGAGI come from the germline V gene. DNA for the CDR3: TGTGCCAGCAGTTACACGACGGGTGGCTACACCTTC. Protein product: CASSYTTGGYTF.

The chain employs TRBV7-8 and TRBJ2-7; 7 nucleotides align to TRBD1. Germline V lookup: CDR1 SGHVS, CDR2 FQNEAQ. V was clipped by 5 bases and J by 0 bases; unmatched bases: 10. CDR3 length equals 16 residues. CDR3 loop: CASSPRRTGSSYEQYF. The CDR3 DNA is TGTGCCAGCAGCCCCCGTCGGACAGGTAGCTCCTACGAGCAGTACTTC. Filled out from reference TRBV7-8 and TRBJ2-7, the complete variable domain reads GAGVSQSPRYKVAKRGQDVALRCDPISGHVSLFWYQQALGQGPEFLTYFQNEAQLDKSGLPSDRFFAERPEGSVSTLKIQRTQQEDSAVYLCASSPRRTGSSYEQYFGPGTRLTVT.

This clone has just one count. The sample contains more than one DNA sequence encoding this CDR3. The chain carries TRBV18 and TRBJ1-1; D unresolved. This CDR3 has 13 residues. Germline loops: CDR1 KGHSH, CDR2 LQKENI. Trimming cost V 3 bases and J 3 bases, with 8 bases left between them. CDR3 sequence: CASSPGRDTEAFF. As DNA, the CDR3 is TGTGCCAGCTCACCGGGGAGGGACACTGAAGCTTTCTTT.

CDR3 loop: CASSGLTPVYGYTF. As DNA, the CDR3 is TGTGCCAGCAGCGGACTGACCCCGGTCTATGGCTACACCTTC. The chain is built from TRBV5-8 and TRBJ1-2; D remains ambiguous. CDR3 length: 14 residues. Germline loops: CDR1 SGHTS, CDR2 YDEGEE. Trimming left V 4 bases short and J 4 bases short, with 14 bases between. The variable domain in full, completed from reference TRBV5-8 and TRBJ1-2, reads EAGVTQSPTHLIKTRGQQATLRCSPISGHTSVYWYQQALGLGLQFLLWYDEGEERNRGNFPPRFSGRQFPNYSSELNVNALELEDSALYLCASSGLTPVYGYTFGSGTRLTVV.

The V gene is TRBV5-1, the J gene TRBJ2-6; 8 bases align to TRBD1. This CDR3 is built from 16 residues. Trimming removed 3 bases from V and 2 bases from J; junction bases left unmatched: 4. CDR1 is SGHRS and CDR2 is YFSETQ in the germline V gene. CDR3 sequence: CASSSPTGAGANVLTF. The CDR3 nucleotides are TGCGCCAGCAGCTCGCCGACAGGGGCTGGGGCCAACGTCCTGACTTTC. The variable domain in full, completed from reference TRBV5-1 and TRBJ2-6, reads KAGVTQTPRYLIKTRGQQVTLSCSPISGHRSVSWYQQTPGQGLQFLFEYFSETQRNKGNFPGRFSGRQFSNSRSEMNVSTLELGDSALYLCASSSPTGAGANVLTFGAGSRLTVL.

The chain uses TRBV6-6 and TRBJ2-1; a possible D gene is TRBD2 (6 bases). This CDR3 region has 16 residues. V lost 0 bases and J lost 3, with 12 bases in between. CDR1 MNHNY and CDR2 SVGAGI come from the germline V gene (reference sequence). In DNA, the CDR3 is TGTGCCAGCAGTTACTCATTCGGGAGTGGCTACAATGAGCAGTTCTTC. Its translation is CASSYSFGSGYNEQFF.

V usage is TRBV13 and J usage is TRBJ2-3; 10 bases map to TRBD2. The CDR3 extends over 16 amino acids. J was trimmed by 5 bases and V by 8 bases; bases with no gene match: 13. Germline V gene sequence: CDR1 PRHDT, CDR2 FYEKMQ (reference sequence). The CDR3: CASSLLAGVPGDTQYF. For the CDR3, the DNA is TGTGCCAGCTCTCTTCTAGCGGGGGTTCCCGGAGATACGCAGTATTTT.

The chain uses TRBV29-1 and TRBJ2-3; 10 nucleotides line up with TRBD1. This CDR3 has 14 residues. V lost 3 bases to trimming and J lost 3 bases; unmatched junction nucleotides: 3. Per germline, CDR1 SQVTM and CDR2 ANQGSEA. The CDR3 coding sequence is TGCAGCGTTGATCGACAGGGGGCTACAGATACGCAGTATTTT. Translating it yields CSVDRQGATDTQYF.

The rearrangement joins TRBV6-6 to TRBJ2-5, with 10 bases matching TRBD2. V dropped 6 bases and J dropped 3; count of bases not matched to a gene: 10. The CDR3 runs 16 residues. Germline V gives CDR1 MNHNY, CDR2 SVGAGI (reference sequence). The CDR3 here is CASSRPSGGAEETQYF. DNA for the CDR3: TGTGCCAGCAGCCGCCCCAGCGGGGGGGCGGAAGAGACCCAGTACTTC.

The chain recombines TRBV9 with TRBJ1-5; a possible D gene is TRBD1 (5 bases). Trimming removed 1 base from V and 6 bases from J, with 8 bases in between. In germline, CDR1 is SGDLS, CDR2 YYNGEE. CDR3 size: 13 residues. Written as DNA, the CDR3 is TGTGCCAGCAGCGTACAGGGAGGTCAGCCCCAGCATTTT. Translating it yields CASSVQGGQPQHF.

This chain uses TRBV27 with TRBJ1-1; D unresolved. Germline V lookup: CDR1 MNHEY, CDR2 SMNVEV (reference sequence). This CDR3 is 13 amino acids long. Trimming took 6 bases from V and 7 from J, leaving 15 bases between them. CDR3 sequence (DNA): TGTGCCAGCAGCCCTTTTTCAGGAGGTGAAGCTTTCTTT. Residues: CASSPFSGGEAFF.

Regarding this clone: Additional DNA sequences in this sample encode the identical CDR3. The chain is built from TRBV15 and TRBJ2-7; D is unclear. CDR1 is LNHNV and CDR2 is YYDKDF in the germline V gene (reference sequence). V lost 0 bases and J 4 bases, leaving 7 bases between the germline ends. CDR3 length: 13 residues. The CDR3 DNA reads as TGTGCCACCAGCAGAGATTCTACGTACGAGCAGTACTTC. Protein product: CATSRDSTYEQYF.